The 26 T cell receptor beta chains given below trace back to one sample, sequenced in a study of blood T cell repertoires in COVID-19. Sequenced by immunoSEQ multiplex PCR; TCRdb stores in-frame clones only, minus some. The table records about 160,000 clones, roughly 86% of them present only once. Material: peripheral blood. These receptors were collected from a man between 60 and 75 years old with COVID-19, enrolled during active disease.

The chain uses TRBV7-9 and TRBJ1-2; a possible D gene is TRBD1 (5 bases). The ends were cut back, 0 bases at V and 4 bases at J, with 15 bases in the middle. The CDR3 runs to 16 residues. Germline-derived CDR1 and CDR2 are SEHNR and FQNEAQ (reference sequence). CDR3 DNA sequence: TGTGCCAGCAGCTTAGCATCTGGGCAGGGAGGCTATGGCTACACCTTC. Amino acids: CASSLASGQGGYGYTF.

CDR3: CASSVRDTSNIQYF. The CDR3 region has the DNA TGTGCCAGCAGCGTCCGGGACACCTCAAACATTCAGTACTTC. This chain connects TRBV9 to TRBJ2-4; D possibly corresponds to TRBD1 (6 bases). Germline V gene sequence: CDR1 SGDLS, CDR2 YYNGEE. The ends were cut back, 2 bases at V and 6 bases at J, with 12 bases in the middle. This CDR3 has 14 residues.

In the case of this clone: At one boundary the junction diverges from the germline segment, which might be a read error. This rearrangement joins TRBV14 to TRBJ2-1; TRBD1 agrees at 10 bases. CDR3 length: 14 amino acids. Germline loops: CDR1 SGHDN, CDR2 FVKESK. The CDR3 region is CASSPGQGWFEQFF. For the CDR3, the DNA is TGTGCCAGTAGCCCGGGACAGGGGTGGTTTGAGCAGTTCTTC.

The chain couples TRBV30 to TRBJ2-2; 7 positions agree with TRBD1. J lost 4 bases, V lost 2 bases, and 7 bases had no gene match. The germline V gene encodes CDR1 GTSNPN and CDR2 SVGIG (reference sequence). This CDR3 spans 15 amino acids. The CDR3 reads CAWSISDRRTGELFF. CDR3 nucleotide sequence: TGTGCCTGGAGTATTTCGGACAGGCGCACCGGGGAGCTGTTTTTT.

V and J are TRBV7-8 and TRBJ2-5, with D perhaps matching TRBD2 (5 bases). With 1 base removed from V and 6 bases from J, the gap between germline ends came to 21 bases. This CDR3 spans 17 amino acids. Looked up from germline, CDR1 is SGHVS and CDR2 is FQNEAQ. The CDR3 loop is CASSLGSVSRDPQTQYF. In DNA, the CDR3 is TGTGCCAGCAGCTTAGGTTCAGTTTCTCGGGATCCCCAGACCCAGTACTTC.

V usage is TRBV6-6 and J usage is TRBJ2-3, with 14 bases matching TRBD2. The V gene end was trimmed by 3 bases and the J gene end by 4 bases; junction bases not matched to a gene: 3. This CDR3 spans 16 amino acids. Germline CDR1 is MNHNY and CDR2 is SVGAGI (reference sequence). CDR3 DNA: TGTGCCAGCAGTTATGGACTAGCGGGGGGATCAGATACGCAGTATTTT. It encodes CASSYGLAGGSDTQYF.

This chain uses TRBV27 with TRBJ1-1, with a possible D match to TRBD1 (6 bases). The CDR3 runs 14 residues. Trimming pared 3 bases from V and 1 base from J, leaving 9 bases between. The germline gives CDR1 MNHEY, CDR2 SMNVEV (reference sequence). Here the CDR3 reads CASSFGGANTEAFF. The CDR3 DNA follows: TGTGCCAGCAGTTTTGGGGGGGCGAACACTGAAGCTTTCTTT.

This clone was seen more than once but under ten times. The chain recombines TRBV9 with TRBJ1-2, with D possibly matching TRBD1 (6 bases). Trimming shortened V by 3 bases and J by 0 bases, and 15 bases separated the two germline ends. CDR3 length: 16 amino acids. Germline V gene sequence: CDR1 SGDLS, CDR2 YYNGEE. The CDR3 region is CASSDPRTEANYGYTF. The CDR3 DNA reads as TGTGCCAGCAGCGACCCGCGGACAGAAGCTAACTATGGCTACACCTTC.

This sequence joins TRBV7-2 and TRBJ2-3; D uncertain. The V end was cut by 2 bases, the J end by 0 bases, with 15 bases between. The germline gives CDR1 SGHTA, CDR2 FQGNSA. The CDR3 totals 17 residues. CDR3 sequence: CASSLRPRYLSTDTQYF. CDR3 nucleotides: TGTGCCAGCAGCTTAAGGCCTAGGTACCTTAGCACAGATACGCAGTATTTT.

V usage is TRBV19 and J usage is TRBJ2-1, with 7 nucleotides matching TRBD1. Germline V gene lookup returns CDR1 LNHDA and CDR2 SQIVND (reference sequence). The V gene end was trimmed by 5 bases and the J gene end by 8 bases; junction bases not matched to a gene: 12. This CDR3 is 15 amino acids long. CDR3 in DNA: TGTGCCAGTAGTCTAGGGAGACAGGGTTGGCATGAGCAGTTCTTC. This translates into CASSLGRQGWHEQFF.

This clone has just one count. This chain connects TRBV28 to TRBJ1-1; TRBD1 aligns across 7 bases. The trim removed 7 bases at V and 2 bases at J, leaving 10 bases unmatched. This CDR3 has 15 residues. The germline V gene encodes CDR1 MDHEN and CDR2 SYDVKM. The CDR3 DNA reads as TGTGCCAGCACCCAGGGGGGCAGTGGAAACACTGAAGCTTTCTTT. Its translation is CASTQGGSGNTEAFF.

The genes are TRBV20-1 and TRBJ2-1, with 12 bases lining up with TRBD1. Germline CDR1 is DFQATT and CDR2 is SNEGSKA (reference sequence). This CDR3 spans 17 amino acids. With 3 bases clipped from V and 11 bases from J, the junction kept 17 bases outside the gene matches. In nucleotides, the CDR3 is TGCAGTGCTAGTGAAAAAAGGGGGACAGGGGGCGCGTTAAAGCAGTTCTTC. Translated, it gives CSASEKRGTGGALKQFF.

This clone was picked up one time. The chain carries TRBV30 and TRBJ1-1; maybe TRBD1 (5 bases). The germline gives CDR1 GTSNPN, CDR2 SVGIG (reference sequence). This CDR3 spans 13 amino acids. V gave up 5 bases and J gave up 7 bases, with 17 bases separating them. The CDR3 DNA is TGTGCCTGGGGGCGCCGGGGGACCTATGAAGCTTTCTTT. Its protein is CAWGRRGTYEAFF.

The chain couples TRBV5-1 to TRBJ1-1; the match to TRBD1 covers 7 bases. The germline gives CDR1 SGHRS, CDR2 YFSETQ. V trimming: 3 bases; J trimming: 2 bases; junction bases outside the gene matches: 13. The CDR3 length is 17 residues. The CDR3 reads CASSYAGTASKNTEAFF. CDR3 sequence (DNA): TGCGCCAGCAGCTACGCCGGGACAGCCTCTAAAAACACTGAAGCTTTCTTT.

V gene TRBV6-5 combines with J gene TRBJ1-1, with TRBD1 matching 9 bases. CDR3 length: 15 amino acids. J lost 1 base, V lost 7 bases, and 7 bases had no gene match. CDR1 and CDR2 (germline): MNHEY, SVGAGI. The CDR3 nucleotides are TGTGCCAGCATTCGACAACAGGGGGCGAACACTGAAGCTTTCTTT. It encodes CASIRQQGANTEAFF.

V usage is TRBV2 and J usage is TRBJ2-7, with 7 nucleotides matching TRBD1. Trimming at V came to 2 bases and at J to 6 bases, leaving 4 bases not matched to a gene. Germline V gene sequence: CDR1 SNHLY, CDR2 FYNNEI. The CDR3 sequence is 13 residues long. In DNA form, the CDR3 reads TGTGCCAGCAGTGAAACAGGGGTAGGCGAGCAGTACTTC. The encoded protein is CASSETGVGEQYF. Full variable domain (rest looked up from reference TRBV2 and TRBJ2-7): EPEVTQTPSHQVTQMGQEVILRCVPISNHLYFYWYRQILGQKVEFLVSFYNNEISEKSEIFDDQFSVERPDGSNFTLKIRSTKLEDSAMYFCASSETGVGEQYFGPGTRLTVT.

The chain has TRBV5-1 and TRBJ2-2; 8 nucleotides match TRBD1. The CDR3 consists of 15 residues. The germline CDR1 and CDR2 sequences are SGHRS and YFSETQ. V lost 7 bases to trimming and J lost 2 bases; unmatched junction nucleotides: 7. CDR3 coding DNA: TGCGCCAGCCTCCCAGGACAGGGAAACACCGGGGAGCTGTTTTTT. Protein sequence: CASLPGQGNTGELFF.

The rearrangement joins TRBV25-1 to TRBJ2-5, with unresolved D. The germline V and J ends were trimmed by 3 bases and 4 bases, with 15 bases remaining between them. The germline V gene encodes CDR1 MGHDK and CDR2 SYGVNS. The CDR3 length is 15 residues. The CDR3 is CASSDAESSRETQYF. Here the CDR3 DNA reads TGTGCCAGCAGTGATGCGGAATCCAGTAGAGAGACCCAGTACTTC.

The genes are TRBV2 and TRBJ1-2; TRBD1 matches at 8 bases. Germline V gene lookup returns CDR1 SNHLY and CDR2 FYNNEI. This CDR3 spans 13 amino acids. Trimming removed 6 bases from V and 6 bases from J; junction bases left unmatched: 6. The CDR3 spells CASSETGDDGYTF. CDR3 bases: TGTGCCAGCAGCGAGACAGGGGATGATGGCTACACCTTC.

The CDR3 DNA is TGTGCCAGCAGTTACATTAGCGGGGGGTCCTACGAGCAGTACTTC. Its translation: CASSYISGGSYEQYF. This chain uses TRBV6-5 with TRBJ2-7, with TRBD2 matching over 10 bases. This CDR3 is 15 amino acids long. Germline V gene sequence: CDR1 MNHEY, CDR2 SVGAGI. After removal of 2 bases from V and 1 base from J, the junction contained 2 bases not matched to a gene.

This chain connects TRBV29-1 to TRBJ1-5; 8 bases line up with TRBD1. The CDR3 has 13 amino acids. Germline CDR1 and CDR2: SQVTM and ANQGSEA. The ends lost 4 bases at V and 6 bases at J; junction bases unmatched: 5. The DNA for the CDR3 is TGCAGCGTTGGGGACACAGGGGGTCAGCCCCAGCATTTT. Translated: CSVGDTGGQPQHF.

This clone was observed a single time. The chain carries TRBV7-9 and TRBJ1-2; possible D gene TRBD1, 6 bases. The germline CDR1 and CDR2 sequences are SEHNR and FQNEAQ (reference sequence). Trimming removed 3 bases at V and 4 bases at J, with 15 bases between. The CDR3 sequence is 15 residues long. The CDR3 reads CASSLERQELYGYTF. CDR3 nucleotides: TGTGCCAGCAGCTTGGAGAGACAGGAGCTCTATGGCTACACCTTC.

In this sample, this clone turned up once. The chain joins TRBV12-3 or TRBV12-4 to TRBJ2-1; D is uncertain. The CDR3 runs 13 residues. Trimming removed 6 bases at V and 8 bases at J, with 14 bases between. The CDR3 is CASRVAASYEQFF. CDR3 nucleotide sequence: TGTGCCAGCAGGGTGGCAGCGAGTTATGAGCAGTTCTTC.

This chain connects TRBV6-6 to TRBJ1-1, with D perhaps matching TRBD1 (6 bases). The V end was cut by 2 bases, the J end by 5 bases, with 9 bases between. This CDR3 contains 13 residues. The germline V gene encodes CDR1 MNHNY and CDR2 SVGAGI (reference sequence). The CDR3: CASSYNGQTEAFF. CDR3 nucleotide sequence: TGTGCCAGCAGTTACAACGGACAGACTGAAGCTTTCTTT.

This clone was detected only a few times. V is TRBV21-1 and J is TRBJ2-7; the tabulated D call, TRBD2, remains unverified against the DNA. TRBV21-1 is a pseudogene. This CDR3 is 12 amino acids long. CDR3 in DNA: TGTGCCAGCAGCAAAGGGGGAGACGAGCAGTACTTC. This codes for CASSKGGDEQYF.

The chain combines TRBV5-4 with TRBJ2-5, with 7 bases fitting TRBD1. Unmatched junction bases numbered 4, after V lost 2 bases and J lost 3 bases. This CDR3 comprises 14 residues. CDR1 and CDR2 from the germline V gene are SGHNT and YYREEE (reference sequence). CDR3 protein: CASSFRDRKETQYF. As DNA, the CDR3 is TGTGCCAGCAGCTTCCGGGACAGAAAAGAGACCCAGTACTTC.